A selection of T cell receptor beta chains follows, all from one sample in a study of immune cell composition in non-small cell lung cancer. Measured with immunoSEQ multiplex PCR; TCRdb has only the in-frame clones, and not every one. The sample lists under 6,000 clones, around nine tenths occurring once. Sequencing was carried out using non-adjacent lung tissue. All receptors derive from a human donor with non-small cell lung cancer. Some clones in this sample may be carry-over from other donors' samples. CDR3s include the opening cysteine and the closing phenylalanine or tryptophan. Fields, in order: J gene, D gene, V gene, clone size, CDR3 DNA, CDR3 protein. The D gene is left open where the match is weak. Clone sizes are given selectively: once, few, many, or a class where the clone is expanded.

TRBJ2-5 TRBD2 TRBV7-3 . TGTGCCAGCAGCCCGACTAGCGGGTCGCAAGAGACCCAGTACTTC CASSPTSGSQETQYF
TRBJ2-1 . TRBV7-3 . TGTGCCAGCAGCTTATCTGCGCAGGCCTACAATGAGCAGTTCTTC CASSLSAQAYNEQFF
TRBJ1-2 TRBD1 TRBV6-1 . TGTGCCAGCAGTGAAGGGGGACAGGGGGCGGATGGCTACACCTTC CASSEGGQGADGYTF
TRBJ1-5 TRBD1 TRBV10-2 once TGCGCCAGCAGGAGAGAGGGGGCCGGTCAGCCCCAGCATTTT CASRREGAGQPQHF
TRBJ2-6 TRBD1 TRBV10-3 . TGTGCCATCAGCGCTGGGACAGGGGCTTCCTCTGGGGCCAACGTCCTGACTTTC CAISAGTGASSGANVLTF
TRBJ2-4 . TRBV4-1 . TGCGCCAGCAGCCAAGAGAAGGCCTCCACTACGGAAATTCAGTACTTC CASSQEKASTTEIQYF
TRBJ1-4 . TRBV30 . TGTGCCTGGAGTCCGGGGTTTGATGAAAAACTGTTTTTT CAWSPGFDEKLFF
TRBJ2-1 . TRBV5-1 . TGCGCCAGCAGCGTGACGGGACGGGACTTCGATGAGCAGTTCTTC CASSVTGRDFDEQFF
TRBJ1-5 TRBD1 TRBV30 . TGTGCCTGGGGGACAGGGATTGGCAATCAGCCCCAGCATTTT CAWGTGIGNQPQHF
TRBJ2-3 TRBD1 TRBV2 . TGTGCCAGCAGTGTTGACAGGGCAAGCACAGATACGCAGTATTTT CASSVDRASTDTQYF
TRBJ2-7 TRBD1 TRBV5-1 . TGCGCCAGCAGCCTTCGGGACAGGGACCACGAGCAGTACTTC CASSLRDRDHEQYF
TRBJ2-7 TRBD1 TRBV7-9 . TGTGCCAGCAGCTTAGTCACAGGGGGCGAGAGAGAGCAGTACTTC CASSLVTGGEREQYF
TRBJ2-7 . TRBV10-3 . TGTGCCACACAGGGTTCCTACGAGCAGTACTTC CATQGSYEQYF
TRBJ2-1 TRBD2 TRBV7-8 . TGTGCCAGCAGCTTAATAGCGGGGTCGGATGAGCAGTTCTTC CASSLIAGSDEQFF
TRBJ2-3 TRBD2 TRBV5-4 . TGTGCCAGCAGCTTGGGGCTAGCGGGGGGGCGGATCTCAGATACGCAGTATTTT CASSLGLAGGRISDTQYF
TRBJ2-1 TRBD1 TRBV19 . TGTGCCAGTAGTATCGGCCGACAGGGGGTAAACAATGAGCAGTTCTTC CASSIGRQGVNNEQFF
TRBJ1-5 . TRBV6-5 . TGTGCCAGCAGTTCCGGGAGACTATCTGGTCAGCCCCAGCATTTT CASSSGRLSGQPQHF
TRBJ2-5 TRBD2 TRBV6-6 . TGTGCCAGCAGTAAAACTAGCGGGAGGGCCGAGACCCAGTACTTC CASSKTSGRAETQYF
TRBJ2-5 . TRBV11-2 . TGTGCCAGCAGCGCCAGTGGGACCCAGTACTTC CASSASGTQYF
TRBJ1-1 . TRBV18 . TGTGCCAGCTCACCGGAGAGCCGGAACACTGAAGCTTTCTTT CASSPESRNTEAFF
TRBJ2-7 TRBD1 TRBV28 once TGTGCCAGCAGTTTTCCCCAGGGGGCGTTTCTTATCTACGAGCAGTACTTC CASSFPQGAFLIYEQYF
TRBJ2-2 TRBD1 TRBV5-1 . TGCGCCAGCAGAATGACCGGGACAGCCACTTCCACCGGGGAGCTGTTTTTT CASRMTGTATSTGELFF
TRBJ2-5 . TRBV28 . TGTGCCAGCAGTTTACTGGGAGCGGAGACCCAGTACTTC CASSLLGAETQYF
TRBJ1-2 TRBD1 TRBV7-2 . TGTGCCAGCAGCGAGGACAGGGGAAGTGGCTACACCTTC CASSEDRGSGYTF
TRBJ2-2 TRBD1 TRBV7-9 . TGTGCCAGCAGCTTAGGGGGGACAGTCTCCGGGGAGCTGTTTTTT CASSLGGTVSGELFF
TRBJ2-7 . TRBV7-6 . TGTGCCAGCAGCATCAACCCCGACGGGGGAGGCCACGAGCAGTACTTC CASSINPDGGGHEQYF
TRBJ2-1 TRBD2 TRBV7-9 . TGTGCCAGCAGCCCGGGACTAGCGGACAATGAGCAGTTCTTC CASSPGLADNEQFF
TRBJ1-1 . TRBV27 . TGTGCCAGCAGTTTGTCCCGGTGGGGAGGTGAAGCTTTCTTT CASSLSRWGGEAFF
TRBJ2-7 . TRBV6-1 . TGTGCCAGCAGTGTCAACAGGGAAGAGCAGTACTTC CASSVNREEQYF
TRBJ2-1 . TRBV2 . TGTGCCAGCAAAAAGCGGGTCCTTGAGAATGAGCAGTTCTTC CASKKRVLENEQFF
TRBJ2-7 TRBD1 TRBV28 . TGTGCCAGCCGGGACAGGGGCTATGAGCAGTACTTC CASRDRGYEQYF
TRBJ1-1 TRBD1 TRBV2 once TGTGCCAGCAGTTTACAGGGGGCCGGAGCTTTCTTT CASSLQGAGAFF
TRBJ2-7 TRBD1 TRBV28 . TGTGCCAGCAGTTTATCCTCCGGGACAGGGTTCCACGAGCAGTACTTC CASSLSSGTGFHEQYF
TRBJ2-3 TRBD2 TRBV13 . TGTGCCAGCAGTAATAGCGGGGTGGGCACAGATACGCAGTATTTT CASSNSGVGTDTQYF
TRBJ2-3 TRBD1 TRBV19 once TGTGCCAGTAAAACAGGGGGCACAGATACGCAGTATTTT CASKTGGTDTQYF
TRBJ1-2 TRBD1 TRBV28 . TGTGCCAGCAGTCCGCCGACAGGGCCCTATGGCTACACCTTC CASSPPTGPYGYTF
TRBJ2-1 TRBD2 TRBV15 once TGTGCCACCAGCGGGAGTTTGCGGGAGAACCCTAATGAGCAGTTCTTC CATSGSLRENPNEQFF
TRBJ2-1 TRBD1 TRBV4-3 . TGCGCCAGCAGCCAAGATGGACAGGGGGCCTACAATGAGCAGTTCTTC CASSQDGQGAYNEQFF
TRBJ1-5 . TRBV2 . TGTGCCAGCAACAGGGAGGGACAGCCCCAGCATTTT CASNREGQPQHF
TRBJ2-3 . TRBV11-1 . TGTGCCAGCAGCCCAGGCCCCACAGATACGCAGTATTTT CASSPGPTDTQYF
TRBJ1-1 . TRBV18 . TGTGCCAGCTCATTCGGTCGGGGGGCGAACACTGAAGCTTTCTTT CASSFGRGANTEAFF
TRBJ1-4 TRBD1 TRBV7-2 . TGTGCCAGCAGCCCTCGCGGAGGGGGCAAAGCTACTAATGAAAAACTGTTTTTT CASSPRGGGKATNEKLFF
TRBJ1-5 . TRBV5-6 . TGTGCCAGCAGTTCCGGGACTAGGAGCAATCAGCCCCAGCATTTT CASSSGTRSNQPQHF
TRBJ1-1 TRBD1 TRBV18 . TGTGCCAGCTCACCGGGACAGTCTTCTGTCACTGAAGCTTTCTTT CASSPGQSSVTEAFF
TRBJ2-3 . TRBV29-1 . TGCAGCGTCCACCCAGGGGTCGGAGGCACAGATACGCAGTATTTT CSVHPGVGGTDTQYF
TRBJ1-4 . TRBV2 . TGTGCCAGCAGTGAAAGACAGGCGGTTAATGAAAAACTGTTTTTT CASSERQAVNEKLFF
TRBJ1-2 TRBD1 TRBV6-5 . TGTGCCAGCAGTTACCCAACCTCGGACAGGGGCTATGGCTACACCTTC CASSYPTSDRGYGYTF